Listed below are T cell receptor beta chains from one sample, sequenced in a study of cytomegalovirus exposure and HLA in healthy donors. TCRdb's copy holds only in-frame clones and misses some; the assay was immunoSEQ multiplex PCR. The sample holds 65,000 to 90,000 clones, 85% to 95% seen once. Material for sequencing was PBMCs. These receptors all come from a man aged 18 to 30 in good health and CMV-seronegative. CDR3s include the opening cysteine and the closing phenylalanine or tryptophan. A D gene is named only where the DNA matches it firmly. Clone size is shown for a subset of rows, as once, few, many or a class of expanded clone.

.,TRBV18,TRBD1,TRBJ1-2,CASSPPSTGGSYTF,TGTGCCAGCTCACCACCGAGTACAGGGGGGAGCTACACCTTC
few,TRBV11-1,TRBD2,TRBJ2-1,CASSLVRDYEHEQFF,TGTGCCAGCAGCTTAGTTCGGGACTATGAGCATGAGCAGTTCTTC
.,TRBV5-1,.,TRBJ1-2,CATKGQNYGYTF,TGCGCCACCAAGGGGCAGAACTATGGCTACACCTTC
.,TRBV30,TRBD1,TRBJ1-2,CAWRLAGGAWGYTF,TGTGCCTGGAGACTCGCAGGGGGCGCGTGGGGCTACACCTTC
once,TRBV7-9,.,TRBJ2-7,CASSFSDSYEQYF,TGTGCCAGCAGCTTTTCCGACAGCTACGAGCAGTACTTC
.,TRBV5-8,TRBD1,TRBJ1-2,CAGETGDDYYGYTF,TGTGCCGGGGAGACAGGGGACGACTATTACGGCTACACCTTC
.,TRBV10-3,TRBD1,TRBJ1-1,CAILGTGVNTEAFF,TGTGCCATTCTAGGGACAGGGGTTAACACTGAAGCTTTCTTT
.,TRBV29-1,.,TRBJ1-5,CSSRGKNDQPQHF,TGCAGCTCTAGGGGGAAGAATGATCAGCCCCAGCATTTT
.,TRBV14,.,TRBJ1-1,CASSQDSFTEAFF,TGTGCCAGCAGCCAAGATTCGTTCACTGAAGCTTTCTTT
.,TRBV19,.,TRBJ2-6,CASTKQGTGANVLTF,TGTGCCAGTACCAAACAGGGTACTGGGGCCAACGTCCTGACTTTC
once,TRBV6-4,.,TRBJ2-1,CASSDSGKSSYNEQFF,TGTGCCAGCAGTGACTCCGGGAAGAGCTCCTACAATGAGCAGTTCTTC
.,TRBV30,TRBD1,TRBJ1-6,CAGQTGTVNSPLHF,TGTGCCGGACAGACCGGGACAGTCAATTCACCCCTCCACTTT
.,TRBV9,.,TRBJ2-5,CASSVVGWKGGETQYF,TGTGCCAGCAGCGTAGTCGGGTGGAAGGGCGGGGAGACCCAGTACTTC
once,TRBV4-1,.,TRBJ2-7,CASSPLGFSYEQYF,TGCGCCAGCAGCCCACTCGGGTTTTCCTACGAGCAGTACTTC
.,TRBV19,.,TRBJ2-7,CASSPGPAGEQYF,TGTGCCAGTAGTCCTGGCCCTGCGGGGGAGCAGTACTTC
.,TRBV2,.,TRBJ1-5,CASRGLDQPQHF,TGTGCCAGCAGGGGGCTCGATCAGCCCCAGCATTTT
.,TRBV10-2,.,TRBJ1-1,CASSGNLKNTEAFF,TGCGCCAGCAGTGGTAATCTTAAGAACACTGAAGCTTTCTTT
.,TRBV27,TRBD1,TRBJ2-7,CASSLGRQGGTYEQYF,TGTGCCAGCAGTTTAGGAAGACAGGGGGGAACCTACGAGCAGTACTTC
.,TRBV27,.,TRBJ1-2,CASSRGYGYTF,TGTGCCAGCAGTCGGGGCTATGGCTACACCTTC
.,TRBV5-4,TRBD1,TRBJ1-4,CASSLGQGNGEKLFF,TGTGCCAGCAGCTTGGGACAGGGAAATGGTGAAAAACTGTTTTTT
.,TRBV10-3,TRBD2,TRBJ2-1,CAISGTSGGRRNEQFF,TGTGCCATCAGTGGGACTAGCGGGGGTCGACGGAATGAGCAGTTCTTC
.,TRBV7-8,TRBD1,TRBJ1-2,CASSWGDRSYGYTF,TGTGCCAGCAGCTGGGGGGACAGAAGTTATGGCTACACCTTC
.,TRBV27,.,TRBJ1-2,CASSLNRDLYYGYTF,TGTGCCAGCAGTCTCAACAGGGATTTGTACTATGGCTACACCTTC
.,TRBV11-2,TRBD1,TRBJ1-5,CASSLTGGSNQPQHF,TGTGCCAGCAGCTTAACAGGGGGAAGCAATCAGCCCCAGCATTTT
.,TRBV5-4,TRBD2,TRBJ2-5,CASSSGLAGETQYF,TGTGCCAGCAGCTCGGGACTAGCGGGGGAGACCCAGTACTTC
.,TRBV6-5,TRBD2,TRBJ2-1,CASSSLTSARSNEQFF,TGTGCCAGCAGTTCTCTGACTAGCGCGAGGTCCAATGAGCAGTTCTTC
.,TRBV5-1,.,TRBJ1-4,CASSLGQSVATNEKLFF,TGCGCCAGCAGCTTGGGACAGTCCGTTGCAACTAATGAAAAACTGTTTTTT
.,TRBV6-5,.,TRBJ2-1,CASRIGDEQFF,TGTGCCAGCAGAATCGGGGATGAGCAGTTCTTC
.,TRBV27,.,TRBJ2-7,CASSSNTGEAYEQYF,TGTGCCAGCAGTTCAAATACAGGGGAGGCCTACGAGCAGTACTTC
.,TRBV7-9,.,TRBJ1-2,CASSLASGSRGYTF,TGTGCCAGCAGCTTAGCCTCAGGGTCCCGTGGCTACACCTTC
.,TRBV6-5,TRBD2,TRBJ2-3,CASRSGLAGTDTQYF,TGTGCCAGCAGATCGGGACTAGCGGGGACAGATACGCAGTATTTT
.,TRBV4-2,TRBD1,TRBJ2-7,CASSQEGRTGGGEQYF,TGTGCCAGCAGCCAAGAGGGGAGGACAGGGGGCGGCGAGCAGTACTTC
.,TRBV27,TRBD2,TRBJ2-1,CASSLTSGDYEQFF,TGTGCCAGCAGTTTAACTAGCGGGGACTATGAGCAGTTCTTC
once,TRBV4-3,.,TRBJ2-7,CASSRETATFSSEQYF,TGCGCCAGCAGCCGAGAGACAGCTACCTTCTCTAGCGAGCAGTACTTC
.,TRBV5-1,.,TRBJ1-1,CASSDRTSGLGKAFF,TGCGCCAGCAGCGATAGGACATCAGGGTTGGGTAAAGCTTTCTTT
.,TRBV28,.,TRBJ1-1,CASRGGTEAFF,TGTGCCAGCAGGGGGGGCACTGAAGCTTTCTTT
.,TRBV6-5,.,TRBJ1-4,CASSTTVNEKLFF,TGTGCCAGCAGTACAACAGTTAATGAAAAACTGTTTTTT
.,TRBV19,.,TRBJ2-7,CASRPGENYEQYF,TGTGCCAGTAGGCCGGGAGAAAACTACGAGCAGTACTTC
.,TRBV29-1,TRBD1,TRBJ2-7,CSPNRGLLGQYF,TGCAGCCCAAACAGGGGGCTATTAGGGCAGTACTTC
.,TRBV9,TRBD2,TRBJ2-1,CASRGLGGGEQFF,TGTGCCAGTAGGGGACTAGGGGGGGGTGAGCAGTTCTTC
.,TRBV10-3,TRBD2,TRBJ2-1,CAISEGTSGSAGVHFF,TGTGCCATCAGTGAAGGGACTAGCGGGTCGGCCGGGGTTCACTTCTTC
.,TRBV13,TRBD2,TRBJ2-3,CASSLGAGRVTDTQYF,TGTGCCAGCAGCTTAGGGGCTGGGAGGGTAACAGATACGCAGTATTTT
.,TRBV5-1,.,TRBJ2-1,CASSPSSGPRLQQFF,TGCGCCAGCAGCCCCTCGAGCGGCCCGCGTCTTCAGCAGTTCTTC
.,TRBV7-2,.,TRBJ2-2,CASSLVQGRRELFF,TGTGCCAGCAGCTTAGTTCAGGGCCGCCGGGAGCTGTTTTTT
.,TRBV4-3,.,TRBJ1-2,CASSQVPLGQLVNYGYTF,TGCGCCAGCAGCCAAGTTCCCTTGGGGCAGTTAGTGAACTATGGCTACACCTTC
.,TRBV7-2,TRBD1,TRBJ1-1,CASSARQGMVNTEAFF,TGTGCCAGCAGCGCCAGACAGGGAATGGTGAACACTGAAGCTTTCTTT
.,TRBV9,.,TRBJ1-1,CASSVSDTEAFF,TGTGCCAGCAGCGTATCTGACACTGAAGCTTTCTTT
.,TRBV25-1,TRBD2,TRBJ2-7,CASRGSGDYQQYF,TGTGCCAGCCGCGGTTCCGGGGACTATCAGCAGTACTTC
.,TRBV11-2,TRBD1,TRBJ2-1,CASSLGRPRQGSYNEQFF,TGTGCCAGCAGCTTAGGCCGACCACGACAGGGGTCCTACAATGAGCAGTTCTTC
.,TRBV28,.,TRBJ1-5,CATSRLVAGPESPNQPQHF,TGTGCCACCAGTAGGTTAGTCGCGGGACCGGAGTCCCCGAATCAGCCCCAGCATTTT
.,TRBV9,.,TRBJ1-4,CASSQFGGGGEKLFF,TGTGCCAGCAGTCAATTCGGGGGTGGAGGTGAAAAACTGTTTTTT
.,TRBV10-3,TRBD1,TRBJ2-3,CAFRDRETDTQYF,TGTGCCTTCCGGGACAGGGAGACAGATACGCAGTATTTT
.,TRBV27,.,TRBJ1-2,CASRTRDYYGYTF,TGTGCCAGCAGAACCAGGGACTACTATGGCTACACCTTC
.,TRBV25-1,TRBD2,TRBJ2-3,CASSGGAYEPQYF,TGTGCCAGCAGCGGGGGGGCCTATGAGCCGCAGTATTTT
once,TRBV28,TRBD1,TRBJ1-5,CASTSQGAWQPQHF,TGTGCCAGCACCTCACAGGGGGCCTGGCAGCCCCAGCATTTT
.,TRBV19,TRBD2,TRBJ2-3,CASIAGDTQYF,TGTGCCAGTATAGCGGGAGATACGCAGTATTTT
.,TRBV27,.,TRBJ1-5,CASSPPNQPQHF,TGTGCCAGCAGTCCCCCGAATCAGCCCCAGCATTTT
.,TRBV30,.,TRBJ1-3,CAWTVAPLGSPGNTIYF,TGTGCCTGGACCGTGGCCCCCTTAGGGAGTCCTGGAAACACCATATATTTT
.,TRBV6-4,.,TRBJ1-1,CASRAPGDTEAFF,TGTGCCAGCAGAGCCCCAGGGGACACTGAAGCTTTCTTT
once,TRBV7-9,TRBD2,TRBJ2-6,CASTRGGESSGANVLTF,TGTGCCAGCACCCGGGGGGGCGAGAGCTCTGGGGCCAACGTCCTGACTTTC